The 28 T cell receptor beta chains below were found in one sample sequenced in a study of T-cell memory formation after mild COVID-19. A single record per CDR3 protein comes from TCRdb applying MiXCR to the 5' RACE reads. The data show about 84,000 distinct CDR3 sequences, about 15% seen once. Sequenced input: PBMCs or a T cell subset sorted from them (not recorded which). All receptors derive from an adult woman who had mild COVID-19 (a few samples of this study predate the infection). Cell type and time point are not known.

The gene calls are TRBV18 and TRBJ2-2; 12 nucleotides agree with TRBD1. CDR3 length equals 17 residues. The ends lost 4 bases at V and 3 bases at J; junction bases unmatched: 6. The germline CDR1 and CDR2 sequences are KGHSH and LQKENI. DNA of the CDR3: TGTGCCAGCTCACGAACCGGGACAGGGGGCGACACCGGGGAGCTGTTTTTT. This encodes CASSRTGTGGDTGELFF.

The chain recombines TRBV5-1 with TRBJ2-7; 11 bases map to TRBD1. Losses at the gene ends were 5 bases for V and 6 bases for J; bases not matched to a gene: 4. In germline, CDR1 is SGHRS, CDR2 YFSETQ. The CDR3 consists of 13 residues. CDR3 amino acids: CASRLGQGAEQYF. The DNA of the CDR3 is TGCGCCAGCAGACTTGGACAGGGGGCCGAGCAGTACTTC. Combining the CDR3 with reference TRBV5-1 and TRBJ2-7 gives the whole variable domain KAGVTQTPRYLIKTRGQQVTLSCSPISGHRSVSWYQQTPGQGLQFLFEYFSETQRNKGNFPGRFSGRQFSNSRSEMNVSTLELGDSALYLCASRLGQGAEQYFGPGTRLTVT.

The chain carries TRBV15 and TRBJ1-1; D is unresolved. This CDR3 spans 15 amino acids. Germline V gene sequence: CDR1 LNHNV, CDR2 YYDKDF (reference sequence). V was pared by 0 bases and J by 11 bases, with 19 bases between. CDR3 amino acids: CATSRDALGSSDAFF. CDR3 nucleotide sequence: TGTGCCACCAGCAGAGATGCCTTGGGGTCGTCAGACGCTTTCTTT. Full variable domain (missing parts from reference TRBV15 and TRBJ1-1): DAMVIQNPRYQVTQFGKPVTLSCSQTLNHNVMYWYQQKSSQAPKLLFHYYDKDFNNEADTPDNFQSRRPNTSFCFLDIRSPGLGDTAMYLCATSRDALGSSDAFFGQGTRLTVV.

This chain uses TRBV29-1 with TRBJ2-7; D is undetermined. The CDR3 is 11 residues long. In germline, CDR1 is SQVTM, CDR2 ANQGSEA. Trimming removed 7 bases from V and 5 bases from J, with 12 bases in between. Here the CDR3 reads CSGVELDEQYF. In DNA, the CDR3 is TGCAGCGGGGTAGAGTTGGACGAGCAGTACTTC.

The chain couples TRBV7-6 to TRBJ2-1, with D possibly TRBD1 on 5 matching bases. The CDR3 sequence is 13 residues long. V was trimmed by 5 bases and J by 10 bases, leaving 15 bases between them. The germline V gene has CDR1 SGHVS and CDR2 FNYEAQ. The chain's CDR3 is CASSKPGHGEQFF. In DNA, the CDR3 is TGTGCCAGCAGCAAACCCGGACACGGCGAGCAGTTCTTC.

V and J are TRBV5-6 and TRBJ1-1; D is unresolved. Germline-derived CDR1 and CDR2 are SGHDT and YYEEEE. The V end was cut by 2 bases, the J end by 11 bases, with 10 bases between. CDR3 length: 11 residues. Here the CDR3 reads CASSFSDAAFF. CDR3 in DNA: TGTGCCAGCAGCTTTTCCGATGCCGCTTTCTTT.

The CDR3 sequence: CSARPGGTEAFF. DNA of the CDR3: TGCAGTGCTAGACCAGGGGGGACTGAAGCTTTCTTT. V gene TRBV20-1 combines with J gene TRBJ1-1, with 7 bases fitting TRBD1. This CDR3 contains 12 residues. Germline assignment: CDR1 DFQATT and CDR2 SNEGSKA (reference sequence). Unmatched junction bases numbered 2, after V lost 2 bases and J lost 5 bases.

This clonotype was counted only a few times. The genes are TRBV15 and TRBJ1-1; 8 bases match TRBD1. Germline values: CDR1 LNHNV, CDR2 YYDKDF (reference sequence). Unmatched junction bases numbered 6, after V lost 5 bases and J lost 1 base. CDR3 length: 15 amino acids. Here the CDR3 DNA reads TGTGCCACCAGCGGGGACAGGAGATCGAACACTGAAGCTTTCTTT. Translation: CATSGDRRSNTEAFF. Full variable domain (missing parts from reference TRBV15 and TRBJ1-1): DAMVIQNPRYQVTQFGKPVTLSCSQTLNHNVMYWYQQKSSQAPKLLFHYYDKDFNNEADTPDNFQSRRPNTSFCFLDIRSPGLGDTAMYLCATSGDRRSNTEAFFGQGTRLTVV.

In this sample, this clonotype turned up a few times. The CDR3 loop reads CASSSSQRGYNEQFF. In nucleotides, the CDR3 is TGTGCCAGCAGTTCGAGCCAGCGGGGGTACAATGAGCAGTTCTTC. This chain connects TRBV12-3 or TRBV12-4 to TRBJ2-1, with 8 bases lining up with TRBD2. CDR3 size: 15 residues. J was trimmed by 4 bases and V by 4 bases; bases with no gene match: 6.

This clonotype was found a few times. The rearrangement links TRBV7-8 to TRBJ2-7; D call uncertain. The CDR3 has 14 residues. Germline V gives CDR1 SGHVS, CDR2 FQNEAQ. V was clipped by 5 bases and J by 3 bases, with 14 bases between them. CDR3 protein: CASSPSGVGYEQYF. CDR3 bases: TGTGCCAGCAGCCCGAGTGGGGTGGGCTACGAGCAGTACTTC.

There are a few counts of this clonotype. The CDR3 region is CASSPLRNSPYEQYF. DNA for the CDR3: TGCGCCAGCAGCCCGTTGAGAAATTCCCCCTACGAGCAGTACTTC. The V call is TRBV4-1, the J call TRBJ2-7; no clear D gene. The CDR3 loop spans 15 amino acids. The germline V gene has CDR1 MGHRA and CDR2 YSYEKL. V lost 4 bases and J lost 2, with 15 bases in between.

Concerning this clonotype: Because it lacks the conserved phenylalanine or tryptophan at the end, this CDR3 is likely a read error. The chain joins TRBV4-1 to TRBJ2-7; D is tentatively TRBD1 or TRBD2 (5 bases each). The V end lost 4 bases, the J end lost 4 bases, and 11 bases lay between the germline ends. Germline V lookup: CDR1 MGHRA, CDR2 YSYEKL. This CDR3 contains 13 residues. The CDR3 region has the DNA TGCGCCAGCAGCCCGAGGGACGGATACGAGCAGTACCTC. Its translation: CASSPRDGYEQYL.

This rearrangement joins TRBV6-5 to TRBJ2-7; 8 nucleotides match TRBD2. V dropped 5 bases and J dropped 4; count of bases not matched to a gene: 4. CDR1 and CDR2 from the germline V gene are MNHEY and SVGAGI. The CDR3 sequence is 13 residues long. Here the CDR3 DNA reads TGTGCCAGCAGTCTCCCGGGAGGGTACGAGCAGTACTTC. This translates into CASSLPGGYEQYF.

This clonotype showed up just a few times. The chain recombines TRBV4-3 with TRBJ2-1, with 12 nucleotides matching TRBD1. Germline CDR1 and CDR2: LGHNA and YSLEER. V lost 0 bases and J lost 9; bases outside the gene matches: 12. CDR3 length: 18 residues. CDR3 nucleotide sequence: TGCGCCAGCAGCCAAGATGTCGCCGGGACAGGGGGCCCGACTGAGCAGTTCTTC. It specifies CASSQDVAGTGGPTEQFF.

V is TRBV5-6 and J is TRBJ1-5; 9 bases align to TRBD1. V trimming: 1 base; J trimming: 5 bases; junction bases outside the gene matches: 10. The CDR3 length is 17 residues. CDR1 is SGHDT and CDR2 is YYEEEE in the germline V gene. The CDR3 nucleotides are TGTGCCAGCAGCTTGACCCCCGGGACAGGGACCCATCAGCCCCAGCATTTT. Encoded protein: CASSLTPGTGTHQPQHF. The full variable domain, rest sourced from reference TRBV5-6 and TRBJ1-5, is DAGVTQSPTHLIKTRGQQVTLRCSPKSGHDTVSWYQQALGQGPQFIFQYYEEEERQRGNFPDRFSGHQFPNYSSELNVNALLLGDSALYLCASSLTPGTGTHQPQHFGDGTRLSIL.

V gene TRBV23-1 combines with J gene TRBJ2-3, with 7 nucleotides matching TRBD2. TRBV23-1 is an open reading frame, and its role is uncertain. V shed 8 bases, J shed 3 bases, and the junction held 35 bases outside the gene matches. CDR3 size: 23 residues. CDR3: CASVPRRRTPAGTERDQTDTQYF. For the CDR3, the DNA is TGCGCCAGCGTCCCACGGAGGAGGACCCCGGCGGGTACTGAGCGGGACCAGACAGATACGCAGTATTTT.

This clonotype was recorded a few times. The chain employs TRBV7-9 and TRBJ1-2; TRBD1 is a possible D gene (5 bases). Germline lookup yields CDR1 SEHNR and CDR2 FQNEAQ (reference sequence). This CDR3 comprises 14 residues. Trimming removed 2 bases from V and 6 bases from J, with 13 bases in between. The CDR3, as DNA: TGTGCCAGCAGCTTAACGGGGACGACGGATGGCTACACCTTC. As protein: CASSLTGTTDGYTF.

This clonotype was found a few times. This chain uses TRBV19 with TRBJ2-7; TRBD2 matches at 12 bases. Trimming cost V 2 bases and J 5 bases; bases outside gene matches: 7. This CDR3 region has 16 residues. CDR1 and CDR2 from the germline V gene are LNHDA and SQIVND (reference sequence). CDR3 sequence (DNA): TGTGCCAGTAGTATACCGCGGACTAGCGGGGTAAACGAGCAGTACTTC. This gives the protein CASSIPRTSGVNEQYF.

The J gene is TRBJ2-1, the V gene TRBV29-1; a weak D match, TRBD1 (6 bases). The length of the CDR3 is 17 residues. Per germline, CDR1 SQVTM and CDR2 ANQGSEA. Trimming left V 1 base short and J 4 bases short, with 20 bases between. This CDR3 is CSVEGGATGTHYNEQFF. CDR3 DNA: TGCAGCGTTGAAGGTGGGGCGACCGGGACACATTACAATGAGCAGTTCTTC.

V is TRBV5-1 and J is TRBJ2-7; D is possibly TRBD1 (5 bases). The CDR3 runs 14 residues. V was cut by 4 bases and J by 3 bases, with 14 bases left in between. CDR1 and CDR2 (germline): SGHRS, YFSETQ. The CDR3 DNA reads TGCGCCAGCAGCACCGGCGACAGCAACTACGAGCAGTACTTC. Translated: CASSTGDSNYEQYF.

This clonotype turned up a few times. This chain joins TRBV6-5 and TRBJ1-1; no clear D. The V gene's germline CDR1 is MNHEY and CDR2 SVGAGI. Trimming pared 6 bases from V and 4 bases from J, leaving 9 bases between. The CDR3 consists of 12 residues. CDR3 amino acids: CASRRPGTEAFF. CDR3 nucleotides: TGTGCCAGCAGACGGCCGGGCACTGAAGCTTTCTTT.

The V and J genes are TRBV4-1 and TRBJ2-5, with a tentative D call TRBD1 (6 bases). V lost 3 bases and J lost 2, with 13 bases in between. Looked up from germline, CDR1 is MGHRA and CDR2 is YSYEKL. This CDR3 comprises 15 residues. CDR3: CASSHVRGQQETQYF. In nucleotides, the CDR3 is TGCGCCAGCAGCCACGTCCGTGGACAGCAAGAGACCCAGTACTTC.

This clonotype was found a few times. The chain employs TRBV5-1 and TRBJ1-1, with D perhaps TRBD1 (5 bases). V lost 3 bases, J lost 6 bases, and 12 bases lay in between. The CDR3 is 13 amino acids. The germline gives CDR1 SGHRS, CDR2 YFSETQ. The CDR3 nucleotides are TGCGCCAGCAGCTATACAATGGGGGCTGAAGCTTTCTTT. The encoded protein is CASSYTMGAEAFF.

The chain is built from TRBV7-9 and TRBJ1-4; D ambiguous. Trimming pared 5 bases from V and 8 bases from J, leaving 6 bases between. The length of the CDR3 is 11 residues. CDR1 and CDR2 (germline): SEHNR, FQNEAQ (reference sequence). This CDR3 is CASSIFEKLFF. The CDR3, as DNA: TGTGCCAGCAGCATATTCGAAAAACTGTTTTTT. Full variable domain (remainder filled in from reference TRBV7-9 and TRBJ1-4): DTGVSQNPRHKITKRGQNVTFRCDPISEHNRLYWYRQTLGQGPEFLTYFQNEAQLEKSRLLSDRFSAERPKGSFSTLEIQRTEQGDSAMYLCASSIFEKLFFGSGTQLSVL.

By share, this clonotype ranks as medium-sized. The J gene is TRBJ2-7, the V gene TRBV4-2, with 9 bases matching TRBD2. V was pared by 3 bases and J by 0 bases, with 3 bases of the junction left unmatched. Germline V gene sequence: CDR1 LGHNA, CDR2 YNFKEQ. The CDR3 is 15 residues long. CDR3 DNA: TGTGCCAGCAGCCAGCTAGCGGGGAGCTCCTACGAGCAGTACTTC. Translated: CASSQLAGSSYEQYF.

V gene TRBV27 combines with J gene TRBJ2-5; 7 positions agree with TRBD1. CDR1 is MNHEY and CDR2 is SMNVEV in the germline V gene (reference sequence). V lost 5 bases and J lost 1; bases outside the gene matches: 1. The CDR3 extends over 13 amino acids. CDR3 amino acids: CASSGDSQETQYF. Written as DNA, the CDR3 is TGTGCCAGCAGTGGGGACAGCCAAGAGACCCAGTACTTC.

The rearrangement joins TRBV6-5 to TRBJ2-7; 9 nucleotides align to TRBD1. CDR3 length: 14 amino acids. The ends lost 4 bases at V and 0 bases at J; junction bases unmatched: 1. CDR1 and CDR2 from the germline V gene are MNHEY and SVGAGI. CDR3 region: CASSWGQGSYEQYF. The CDR3 DNA reads TGTGCCAGCAGTTGGGGACAGGGCTCCTACGAGCAGTACTTC.

This sequence joins TRBV7-9 and TRBJ2-1; the D gene is possibly TRBD2 (5 bases). V was cut by 5 bases and J by 9 bases, with 14 bases left in between. The CDR3 sequence is 13 residues long. Germline V gene data show CDR1 as SEHNR and CDR2 as FQNEAQ (reference sequence). CDR3 residues: CASSGGLRTEQFF. CDR3 nucleotide sequence: TGTGCCAGCAGCGGAGGTCTACGTACTGAGCAGTTCTTC.